The 17 T cell receptor beta chains in this list originate from one sample, sequenced in a study of T cells in tuberculosis. Clones were sequenced by immunoSEQ multiplex PCR, and TCRdb holds only the in-frame ones, with some missing. Of around 33,000 clones listed, approximately 90% are singletons. The source material was PBMCs. These receptors all come from a donor aged 10-29 years with latent tuberculosis or without tuberculosis infection. Some clones in this sample may be carry-over from other donors' samples.

The sample holds one count of this clone. The chain is built from TRBV6-5 and TRBJ1-1; D uncertain. CDR1 is MNHEY, CDR2 SVGAGI, per germline. CDR3 length equals 14 residues. V was clipped by 6 bases and J by 0 bases, with 11 bases between them. The DNA of the CDR3 is TGTGCCAGCAGCGCGGTTTTCATGAACACTGAAGCTTTCTTT. Translated: CASSAVFMNTEAFF.

CDR3 DNA: TGTGCCAGCAGTTACTCGGGAGTAGCAGATACGCAGTATTTT. Translation gives CASSYSGVADTQYF. This chain links TRBV6-5 with TRBJ2-3; weak D call: TRBD2 (5 bases). Deletions cut 0 bases from V and 4 bases from J, with 8 bases between. The length of the CDR3 is 14 residues. Germline values: CDR1 MNHEY, CDR2 SVGAGI.

The V and J genes are TRBV11-2 and TRBJ2-7; 9 nucleotides match TRBD1. There are 14 residues in the CDR3. Germline V gene data show CDR1 as SGHAT and CDR2 as FQNNGV. V gave up 4 bases and J gave up 4 bases; unmatched junction bases: 5. This chain's CDR3 is CASSSDRGWYEQYF. The DNA of the CDR3 is TGTGCCAGCAGCTCAGACAGGGGGTGGTACGAGCAGTACTTC.

The rearrangement links TRBV5-5 to TRBJ2-7; the D is unclear. This CDR3 contains 15 residues. CDR1 SGHKS and CDR2 YYEKEE come from the germline V gene (reference sequence). V dropped 2 bases and J dropped 5 bases, with 17 bases sitting between them. CDR3 sequence reads: CASSLIYAGHDEQYF. CDR3 DNA sequence: TGTGCCAGCAGCTTAATCTACGCCGGTCACGACGAGCAGTACTTC.

The chain uses TRBV2 and TRBJ2-2; TRBD1 might be the D (6 bases). The CDR3 runs 15 residues. V was cut by 9 bases and J by 6 bases, with 20 bases left in between. Germline V gene sequence: CDR1 SNHLY, CDR2 FYNNEI. CDR3: CASAQGGFWAGELFF. CDR3 bases: TGTGCCAGTGCACAGGGCGGGTTCTGGGCCGGGGAGCTGTTTTTT. The complete variable domain, with remaining parts taken from reference TRBV2 and TRBJ2-2, reads EPEVTQTPSHQVTQMGQEVILRCVPISNHLYFYWYRQILGQKVEFLVSFYNNEISEKSEIFDDQFSVERPDGSNFTLKIRSTKLEDSAMYFCASAQGGFWAGELFFGEGSRLTVL.

CDR3 in DNA: TGTGCCAGCAGCTTTGACCAGGCCTACGAGCAGTACTTC. Its protein product is CASSFDQAYEQYF. The chain combines TRBV5-4 with TRBJ2-7; D is unclear. This CDR3 comprises 13 residues. Looked up from germline, CDR1 is SGHNT and CDR2 is YYREEE (reference sequence). V was clipped by 2 bases and J by 2 bases, with 8 bases between them.

The V and J genes are TRBV28 and TRBJ1-2, with D possibly TRBD1 on 5 matching bases. This CDR3 region has 16 residues. The V gene's germline CDR1 is MDHEN and CDR2 SYDVKM. V gave up 6 bases and J gave up 2 bases, with 19 bases separating them. Here the CDR3 reads CASSRTGGGENYGYTF. CDR3 DNA sequence: TGTGCCAGCAGCCGGACCGGGGGGGGAGAGAACTATGGCTACACCTTC.

The gene calls are TRBV11-2 and TRBJ2-7; 7 positions agree with TRBD1. The CDR3 extends over 16 amino acids. Germline assignment: CDR1 SGHAT and CDR2 FQNNGV. Trimming at V came to 1 base and at J to 4 bases, leaving 10 bases not matched to a gene. The CDR3 DNA follows: TGTGCCAGCAGCTTAGCCCACGGGACAGCTGGATACGAGCAGTACTTC. It is translated as CASSLAHGTAGYEQYF.

The chain links TRBV7-9 to TRBJ1-1; D not resolved. The CDR3 has 12 residues. Germline V gives CDR1 SEHNR, CDR2 FQNEAQ (reference sequence). V was cut by 3 bases and J by 2 bases, with 4 bases left in between. For the CDR3, the DNA is TGTGCCAGCAGCTTTACTAACACTGAAGCTTTCTTT. It translates to CASSFTNTEAFF.

The chain has TRBV19 and TRBJ2-4, with a weak D call TRBD1 (6 bases). The CDR3 covers 17 residues. Germline V gene data show CDR1 as LNHDA and CDR2 as SQIVND (reference sequence). Trimming left V 3 bases short and J 3 bases short, with 18 bases between. CDR3 sequence reads: CASSMGDKSLGKNIQYF. Here the CDR3 DNA reads TGTGCCAGTAGTATGGGGGACAAGTCGTTAGGCAAAAACATTCAGTACTTC.

The rearrangement links TRBV7-9 to TRBJ2-2; TRBD1 matches 8 bases. Trimming took 4 bases from V and 7 from J; bases not matched to a gene: 14. Germline CDR1 reads SEHNR; CDR2 reads FQNEAQ (reference sequence). This CDR3 region has 17 residues. For the CDR3, the DNA is TGTGCCAGCAGCTCGCTAGGATTGACAGGGGCCAACGGGGAGCTGTTTTTT. Amino acid sequence: CASSSLGLTGANGELFF. Using reference TRBV7-9 and TRBJ2-2 for the parts outside the CDR3, the full variable domain is DTGVSQNPRHKITKRGQNVTFRCDPISEHNRLYWYRQTLGQGPEFLTYFQNEAQLEKSRLLSDRFSAERPKGSFSTLEIQRTEQGDSAMYLCASSSLGLTGANGELFFGEGSRLTVL.

This clone occurred once. The chain uses TRBV5-1 and TRBJ1-1, with a possible D match to TRBD1 (5 bases). Germline lookup yields CDR1 SGHRS and CDR2 YFSETQ. V lost 5 bases and J 1 base, leaving 15 bases between the germline ends. The CDR3 is made up of 15 amino acids. CDR3 sequence reads: CASSGEGLWNTEAFF. CDR3 bases: TGCGCCAGCAGTGGGGAGGGGCTATGGAACACTGAAGCTTTCTTT.

The count of this clone is one. The chain combines TRBV4-1 with TRBJ2-3; no clear D gene. Deletions cut 2 bases from V and 2 bases from J, with 29 bases between. This CDR3 spans 21 amino acids. Germline CDR1 and CDR2: MGHRA and YSYEKL. For the CDR3, the DNA is TGCGCCAGCAGCCAAAAGAACTTCCGCGGCCGGTTTGAAGAACTCACAGATACGCAGTATTTT. Translated, it gives CASSQKNFRGRFEELTDTQYF.

In this sample, this clone turned up once. The rearrangement uses TRBV27 and TRBJ1-1, with a possible D match to TRBD1 (6 bases). The V end was cut by 0 bases, the J end by 1 base, with 15 bases between. The CDR3 spans 17 residues. The germline CDR1 and CDR2 sequences are MNHEY and SMNVEV (reference sequence). The CDR3 reads CASSLSGTSRPNTEAFF. The DNA of the CDR3 is TGTGCCAGCAGTTTATCCGGGACATCTAGACCGAACACTGAAGCTTTCTTT.

The chain joins TRBV2 to TRBJ2-7, with a weak D call TRBD1 (6 bases). Germline CDR1 reads SNHLY; CDR2 reads FYNNEI. Trimming took 5 bases from V and 6 from J, leaving 20 bases between them. The CDR3 loop spans 15 amino acids. The CDR3 bases are TGTGCCAGCAGTTTTTCGACAGGACCACTAACCGAGCAGTACTTC. Translation gives CASSFSTGPLTEQYF.

A single count supports this clone. The V call is TRBV30, the J call TRBJ1-2, with TRBD1 as a possible D gene (6 bases). Germline lookup yields CDR1 GTSNPN and CDR2 SVGIG (reference sequence). The CDR3 is 16 amino acids. V lost 0 bases, J lost 8 bases, and 22 bases lay in between. CDR3 bases: TGTGCCTGGAGTGTCAGCGGACAGAAATGGGGGTACGGCTACACCTTC. It specifies CAWSVSGQKWGYGYTF.

V gene TRBV6-5 combines with J gene TRBJ2-1; 7 positions agree with TRBD2. Germline CDR1 and CDR2: MNHEY and SVGAGI. The trim removed 0 bases at V and 0 bases at J, leaving 2 bases unmatched. The CDR3 length is 16 residues. The CDR3: CASSYSGGSSYNEQFF. In DNA, the CDR3 is TGTGCCAGCAGTTACTCAGGCGGGAGCTCCTACAATGAGCAGTTCTTC.